The source of this T cell receptor (beta chain) is a study of shared clonotypes between healthy human individuals (dated by TCRdb to the early 2020s). With regard to the full study: The cohort included three men and a couple of women between 18 and 49 years of age. To estimate repertoire size and how much clonotype sharing occurs between individuals, the study deeply sequenced the blood TCR repertoires of about five healthy adults. For each donor, CD4 naive and CD4 memory were each given three plates, CD8 naive was given two plates, and CD8 memory was given one plate. Different laboratories and diverse techniques were used to prepare libraries and sequence TCR repertoires, to increase sequencing depth and limit assay-specific biases. Leukapheresis yielded between about 0.94 and 10 billion PBMCs per donor. Findings and caveats that apply to the study as a whole: The genetic and exposure-history diversity represented was limited by the small number of donors. Pairwise subsampling indicated that sequencing depth was expected to affect the degree of clonotype sharing among donors. Incomplete sequencing was indicated by rarefaction of sorted-subset datasets, despite the large sequencing depth. Around 5% of naive CD4, roughly 3.6% of naive CD8, approximately 2% of memory CD4, and about 0.4% of memory CD8 clonotypes were shared across several donors. Larger estimated clonotype richness was generally found for naive subsets than for memory subsets. Compared with non-shared clonotypes, the clonotypes found in all four sorted-subset donors had higher generation probabilities. Only blood was sampled, and tissue TCR repertoires likely differ from those in blood.

The donors were healthy, HIV-negative adults who had no recently reported acute infections or vaccinations. Only Caucasian adults living in Nashville, Tennessee, USA were represented among the donors. CD4+ T cells were enriched by magnetic negative selection, after which naive cells were positively selected on CD45RA and the negative fraction was taken as the memory subset. Blood was collected by leukapheresis, and PBMCs were isolated by Ficoll-Histopaque density gradient centrifugation and then cryopreserved in liquid nitrogen vapor phase. Purity and quantity of every magnetically sorted T cell population were checked by analytical flow cytometry. Genomic DNA was isolated from each sorted fraction and quantified by UV absorbance on a Nanodrop 2000c. TCR CDR3 regions were amplified from genomic DNA by multiplex PCR using the deep immunoSEQ assay. Extracted genomic DNA from each cell subset was distributed evenly across all wells of several immunoSEQ 96-well plates, and each plate was treated as a replicate. For sorted subsets, roughly 200 ng of genomic DNA, equivalent to around 31,000 T cell genomes, went into each replicate PCR. Purified libraries were measured with a Qubit 3.0 fluorometer, size-checked on a Bioanalyzer 2100, and measured again with the KAPA Library Quantification kit. Every immunoSEQ 96-well plate was sequenced on a separate single-read 150-cycle Illumina NextSeq 550 flow cell. Processing in the source paper ran as follows. Because the immunoSEQ output held only junctional sequences and lacked quality scores, the filtering could not match the filtering applied to full-length reads. Sequences were annotated with PyIR, a Python wrapper for IgBLAST v1.9, and V/J genes and CDR3 were assigned using IMGT germline references. Any read was removed if the V/J assignment was weak (E-value above 1e-6), the CDR3 was missing, or the read contained stop codons, out-of-frame junctions, or ambiguous translated residues. V3J clonotypes were defined as sequences sharing the same inferred V gene, J gene, and CDR3 amino acid sequence. Percentage overlap between repertoires was calculated by dividing the number of shared unique clonotypes by the size of the smaller repertoire. Repertoire richness was assessed with RTK rarefaction, the Chao1 estimator, and Recon v2.1 estimates of unobserved clonotypes. Generation probabilities for all TCRbeta clonotypes obtained by the gDNA method from a handful of donors were computed using OLGA. What TCRdb holds here is the immuneACCESS table cut down to in-frame rearrangements. Part of the clones is not present; checked against another copy, under half of the missing clones reflect an unresolved V gene, and the others are unexplained. That table furnishes V, J and clone size, whereas the DNA furnished D and trimming. Here the sample has about 1 million clones; about 75% occur a single time. The ten largest account for approximately 1.5% of the sample.

Remarks on this clone: Its antigen target is currently unknown. No base-level quality is on record; no much larger clone is a single base apart.

Trimming costs V 3 bases and J 2 bases, and their ends lie 10 bases apart. The CDR3 runs 14 residues from the cysteine to the phenylalanine. Only the CDR3 DNA is retained, 42 bases long and in frame from the first base. CDR1 and CDR2, per the germline V gene, are SGHDT and YYEEEE. The sequencing sample was made of memory CD4+ T cells sorted from blood. The label giving this sample's cell subset or site can be read as: CD45RA-negative fraction. The receptor comes from a man younger than 35 in good health. Recombination connected TRBV5-6 to TRBJ2-3; a tentative D match to TRBD1 spans 5 bases. The DNA sequence is as follows: TGTGCCAGCAGCTCCCAGGGTTACACAGATACGCAGTATTTT. It encodes CASSSQGYTDTQYF.